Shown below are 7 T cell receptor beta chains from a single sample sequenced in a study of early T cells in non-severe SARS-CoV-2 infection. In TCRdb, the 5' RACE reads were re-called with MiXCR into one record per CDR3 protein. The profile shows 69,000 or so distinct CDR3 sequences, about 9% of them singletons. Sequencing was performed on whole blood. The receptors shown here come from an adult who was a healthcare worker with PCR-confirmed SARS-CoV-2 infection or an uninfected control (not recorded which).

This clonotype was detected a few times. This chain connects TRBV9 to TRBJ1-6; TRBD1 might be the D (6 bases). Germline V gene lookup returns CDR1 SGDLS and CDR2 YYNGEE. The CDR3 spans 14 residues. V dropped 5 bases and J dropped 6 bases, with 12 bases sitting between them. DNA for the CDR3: TGTGCCAGCAGTATAAAAGGGGGTAATTCACCCCTCCACTTT. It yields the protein CASSIKGGNSPLHF.

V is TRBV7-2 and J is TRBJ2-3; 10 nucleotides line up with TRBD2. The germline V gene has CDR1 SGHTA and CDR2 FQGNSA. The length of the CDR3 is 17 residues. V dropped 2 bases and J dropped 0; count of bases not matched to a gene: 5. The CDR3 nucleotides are TGTGCCAGCAGCTTACTCGCTAGCGGGGGTAGCACAGATACGCAGTATTTT. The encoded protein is CASSLLASGGSTDTQYF.

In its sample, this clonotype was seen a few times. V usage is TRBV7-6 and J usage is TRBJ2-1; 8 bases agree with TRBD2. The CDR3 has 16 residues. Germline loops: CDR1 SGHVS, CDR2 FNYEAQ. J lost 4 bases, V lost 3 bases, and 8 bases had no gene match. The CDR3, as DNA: TGTGCCAGCAGCTTGGCAAGCGGGGGCCTTTACAATGAGCAGTTCTTC. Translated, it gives CASSLASGGLYNEQFF. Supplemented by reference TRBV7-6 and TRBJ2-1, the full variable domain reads GAGVSQSPRYKVTKRGQDVALRCDPISGHVSLYWYRQALGQGPEFLTYFNYEAQQDKSGLPNDRFSAERPEGSISTLTIQRTEQRDSAMYRCASSLASGGLYNEQFFGPGTRLTVL.

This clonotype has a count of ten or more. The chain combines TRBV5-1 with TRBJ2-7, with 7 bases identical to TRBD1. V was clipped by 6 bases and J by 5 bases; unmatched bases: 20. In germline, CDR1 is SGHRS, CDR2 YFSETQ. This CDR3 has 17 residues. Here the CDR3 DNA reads TGCGCCAGCACCGTTATGCCTATCGGACAGGCGGCCGACGAGCAGTACTTC. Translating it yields CASTVMPIGQAADEQYF.

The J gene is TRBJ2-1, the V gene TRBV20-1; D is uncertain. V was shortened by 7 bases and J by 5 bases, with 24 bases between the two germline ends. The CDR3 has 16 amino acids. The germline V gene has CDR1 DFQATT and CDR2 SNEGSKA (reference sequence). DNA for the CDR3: TGCAGTGTAAGAGGCGCACGGAACCCCTCAGACAATGAGCAGTTCTTC. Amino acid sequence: CSVRGARNPSDNEQFF.

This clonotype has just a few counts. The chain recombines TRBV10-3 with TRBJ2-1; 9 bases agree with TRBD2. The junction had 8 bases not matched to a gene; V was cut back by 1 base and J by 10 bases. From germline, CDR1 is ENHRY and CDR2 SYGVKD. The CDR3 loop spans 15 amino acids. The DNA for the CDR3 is TGTGCCATCAGTGAGTTTGAGCGGGGGGCCAGCGAGCAGTTCTTC. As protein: CAISEFERGASEQFF.

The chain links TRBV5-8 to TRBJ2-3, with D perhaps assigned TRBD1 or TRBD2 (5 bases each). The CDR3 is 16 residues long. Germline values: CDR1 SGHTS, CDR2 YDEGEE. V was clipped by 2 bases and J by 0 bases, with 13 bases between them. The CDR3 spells CASSFPGRGSTDTQYF. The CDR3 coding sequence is TGTGCCAGCAGCTTCCCGGGGCGAGGCAGCACAGATACGCAGTATTTT.